The TCR beta chain under discussion was sequenced for a study of blood T cell repertoires in COVID-19. At the level of the study: The samples span acute and convalescent COVID-19 from the United States, Italy and Spain. PBMCs, B-cell-depleted T cells, or T cells were the source of the cDNA or gDNA that made up the material.

The germline V and J ends were trimmed by 4 bases and 6 bases, with 17 bases remaining between them. Per germline, CDR1 GTSNPN and CDR2 SVGIG (reference sequence). This CDR3 is 14 amino acids long. Authors' analysis steps: Counts of nucleated cells, estimated from reference gene primer amplification, were obtained. TCRdb's table, derived via immunoSEQ multiplex PCR, lists solely in-frame clones and lacks some. Clone size and V and J calls were adopted from that table, with D and trimming inferred from the DNA. The data hold approximately 60,000 clones, with roughly 76% observed a single time. The clonotype comes from a human donor in a cohort sampled during active COVID-19. The sample comprised peripheral blood. The chain joins TRBV30 to TRBJ2-3; possibly TRBD1 for D (6 bases). This chain's CDR3 is CAWIEQGFWDTQYF. The CDR3 DNA sequence: TGTGCCTGGATAGAACAGGGTTTTTGGGATACGCAGTATTTT. Using reference TRBV30 and TRBJ2-3 for the parts outside the CDR3, the full variable domain is SQTIHQWPATLVQPVGSPLSLECTVEGTSNPNLYWYRQAAGRGLQLLFYSVGIGQISSEVPQNLSASRPQDRQFILSSKKLLLSDSGFYLCAWIEQGFWDTQYFGPGTRLTVL.